A selection of T cell receptor beta chains follows, all from one sample in a study of shared clonotypes between healthy human individuals. Generated by immunoSEQ multiplex PCR, the TCRdb table keeps only in-frame clones and is missing some. The table lists over 2 million clones, roughly 94% of them singletons. Sample: naive CD8+ T cells sorted from blood. All receptors derive from a man younger than 35 in good health. Each CDR3 is given with its conserved first and last residue. A D gene is named only where the DNA matches it firmly. Clone sizes are given selectively: once, few, many, or a class where the clone is expanded.

length: 17; V: TRBV5-6; size: -; J: TRBJ2-1; D: TRBD1; DNA: TGTGCCAGCACCAAACCGGGGACAGGGGTCTTCTACAATGAGCAGTTCTTC; CDR3: CASTKPGTGVFYNEQFF
length: 17; V: TRBV7-9; size: -; J: TRBJ2-1; D: -; DNA: TGTGCCAGCAGCTTAGTGGGGAAGCTGGGGGGCAACAATGAGCAGTTCTTC; CDR3: CASSLVGKLGGNNEQFF
length: 17; V: TRBV27; size: -; J: TRBJ2-1; D: TRBD1; DNA: TGTGCCAGCAGTTTATCGCCCGGGACAGGGTTATACAATGAGCAGTTCTTC; CDR3: CASSLSPGTGLYNEQFF
length: 14; V: TRBV4-3; size: -; J: TRBJ2-2; D: -; DNA: TGCGCCAGCAGCCAAGAGGAGAACACCGGGGAGCTGTTTTTT; CDR3: CASSQEENTGELFF
length: 13; V: TRBV5-1; size: -; J: TRBJ1-5; D: -; DNA: TGCGCCAGTTGGACAAACAGCAATCAGCCCCAGCATTTT; CDR3: CASWTNSNQPQHF
length: 19; V: TRBV4-1; size: -; J: TRBJ1-2; D: -; DNA: TGCGCCAGCAGCCAACCGAAAGGGGACACCAACTTAGCAGCCTATGGCTACACCTTC; CDR3: CASSQPKGDTNLAAYGYTF
length: 14; V: TRBV27; size: -; J: TRBJ1-2; D: TRBD1; DNA: TGTGCCAGCAGTTTATCGCGGACAGGCTATGGCTACACCTTC; CDR3: CASSLSRTGYGYTF
length: 13; V: TRBV6-5; size: -; J: TRBJ1-1; D: -; DNA: TGTGCCAGCAGAGATCAGGGGAACACTGAAGCTTTCTTT; CDR3: CASRDQGNTEAFF
length: 15; V: TRBV5-1; size: -; J: TRBJ2-7; D: TRBD1; DNA: TGCGCCAGCAGCTCCCCCGGACAGGGGGACTACGAGCAGTACTTC; CDR3: CASSSPGQGDYEQYF
length: 14; V: TRBV13; size: few; J: TRBJ1-1; D: -; DNA: TGTGCCAGCAGTCCGCTCGCCGGGGACCTTGAAGCTTTCTTT; CDR3: CASSPLAGDLEAFF
length: 15; V: TRBV30; size: -; J: TRBJ1-6; D: -; DNA: TGTGCCTGGAGCACCGGGGCCGCTGCTAATTCACCCCTCCACTTT; CDR3: CAWSTGAAANSPLHF
length: 16; V: TRBV5-6; size: once; J: TRBJ2-1; D: TRBD2; DNA: TGTGCCAGCAGCTTGTCGGGACTAGCGGGAGCTAATGAGCAGTTCTTC; CDR3: CASSLSGLAGANEQFF
length: 13; V: TRBV5-6; size: few; J: TRBJ1-4; D: -; DNA: TGTGCCAGCAAAACGGTAACCAATGAAAAACTGTTTTTT; CDR3: CASKTVTNEKLFF
length: 18; V: TRBV11-2; size: -; J: TRBJ2-2; D: -; DNA: TGTGCCAGCAGCTCATACGATTGGACAGAGGGCAACACCGGGGAGCTGTTTTTT; CDR3: CASSSYDWTEGNTGELFF
length: 16; V: TRBV25-1; size: -; J: TRBJ1-2; D: -; DNA: TGTGCCAGCAGTGAATCTCCCGGGCAGGGGAACTATGGCTACACCTTC; CDR3: CASSESPGQGNYGYTF
length: 14; V: TRBV7-9; size: -; J: TRBJ2-5; D: -; DNA: TGTGCCAGCAGCACCCCCGGGGGCCTGGAGACCCAGTACTTC; CDR3: CASSTPGGLETQYF
length: 12; V: TRBV29-1; size: -; J: TRBJ1-2; D: -; DNA: TGCAGCGTTGGACAGGCCCTCGTCGGCTACACCTTC; CDR3: CSVGQALVGYTF
length: 13; V: TRBV13; size: -; J: TRBJ2-3; D: -; DNA: TGTGCCAGCAGCTTACTGTGCACAGATACGCAGTATTTT; CDR3: CASSLLCTDTQYF
length: 15; V: TRBV5-4; size: -; J: TRBJ1-6; D: -; DNA: TGTGCCAGCAGCTTTCTAGGGCAGGGAAATTCACCCCTCCACTTT; CDR3: CASSFLGQGNSPLHF
length: 14; V: TRBV30; size: -; J: TRBJ2-3; D: -; DNA: TGTGCCTGGAGTGTACTGGCGGACACAGATACGCAGTATTTT; CDR3: CAWSVLADTDTQYF
length: 17; V: TRBV7-9; size: -; J: TRBJ2-1; D: TRBD2; DNA: TGTGCCAGCAGCTGGCCGACTAGCGGGAGTAAGGTAGATGAGCAGTTCTTC; CDR3: CASSWPTSGSKVDEQFF
length: 13; V: TRBV2; size: -; J: TRBJ1-4; D: -; DNA: TGTGCCAGCGTCGAGCCGATTAATGAAAAACTGTTTTTT; CDR3: CASVEPINEKLFF
length: 16; V: TRBV28; size: -; J: TRBJ2-7; D: -; DNA: TGTGCCAGCAGTCTACTACTAGACCAATCGGGCTACGAGCAGTACTTC; CDR3: CASSLLLDQSGYEQYF
length: 16; V: TRBV6-8; size: -; J: TRBJ2-3; D: TRBD2; DNA: TGTGCCAGCAGTTACCCGGCTAGCGGGTCCACAGATACGCAGTATTTT; CDR3: CASSYPASGSTDTQYF
length: 13; V: TRBV7-7; size: -; J: TRBJ2-7; D: -; DNA: TGTGCTAGCAGCCCCCGGGACACCTACGAGCAGTACTTC; CDR3: CASSPRDTYEQYF
length: 15; V: TRBV5-1; size: -; J: TRBJ1-1; D: -; DNA: TGCGCCAGCAGCCCGGGGCGGGGATTGGACACTGAAGCTTTCTTT; CDR3: CASSPGRGLDTEAFF
length: 15; V: TRBV19; size: -; J: TRBJ1-1; D: -; DNA: TGTGCCAGTAGTGCCCGGTCCGTGATTAACACTGAAGCTTTCTTT; CDR3: CASSARSVINTEAFF
length: 17; V: TRBV10-1; size: -; J: TRBJ2-2; D: TRBD1; DNA: TGCGCCAGCAGTGAGACTCAGGGGGCGATCATTGGCGGGGAGCTGTTTTTT; CDR3: CASSETQGAIIGGELFF
length: 15; V: TRBV9; size: -; J: TRBJ2-2; D: -; DNA: TGTGCCAGCAGCGTAGGCAGGGAGGTCACCGGGGAGCTGTTTTTT; CDR3: CASSVGREVTGELFF
length: 16; V: TRBV4-3; size: -; J: TRBJ1-1; D: -; DNA: TGCGCCAGCAGCCAGGACCGAACGGGGAGCGGCACTGAAGCTTTCTTT; CDR3: CASSQDRTGSGTEAFF